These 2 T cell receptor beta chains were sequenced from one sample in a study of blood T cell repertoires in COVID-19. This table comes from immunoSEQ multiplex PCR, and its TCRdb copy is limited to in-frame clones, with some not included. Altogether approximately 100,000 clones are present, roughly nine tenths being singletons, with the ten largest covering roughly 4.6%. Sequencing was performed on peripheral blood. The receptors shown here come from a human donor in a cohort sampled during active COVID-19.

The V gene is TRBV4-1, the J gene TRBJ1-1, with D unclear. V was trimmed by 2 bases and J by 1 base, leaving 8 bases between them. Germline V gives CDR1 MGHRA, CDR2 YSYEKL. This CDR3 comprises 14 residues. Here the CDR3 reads CASSQSRGNTEAFF. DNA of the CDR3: TGCGCCAGCAGCCAATCGCGGGGGAACACTGAAGCTTTCTTT.

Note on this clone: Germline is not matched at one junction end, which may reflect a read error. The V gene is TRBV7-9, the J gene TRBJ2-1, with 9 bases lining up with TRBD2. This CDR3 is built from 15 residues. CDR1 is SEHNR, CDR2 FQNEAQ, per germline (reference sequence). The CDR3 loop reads CASRLAGAPDNEQFF. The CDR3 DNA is TGTGCCAGCAGGTTAGCGGGAGCCCCGGACAATGAGCAGTTCTTC. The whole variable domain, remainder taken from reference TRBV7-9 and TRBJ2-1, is DTGVSQNPRHKITKRGQNVTFRCDPISEHNRLYWYRQTLGQGPEFLTYFQNEAQLEKSRLLSDRFSAERPKGSFSTLEIQRTEQGDSAMYLCASRLAGAPDNEQFFGPGTRLTVL.